Listed below are T cell receptor beta chains from one sample, sequenced in a study of blood T cells in healthy people across ages. TCRdb redid the calling of the 5' RACE reads with MiXCR, one entry per CDR3 protein. The sample lists under 1,100,000 distinct CDR3 sequences; almost 25% were seen once. These data also featured in a second study, about T cells of mothers and their children.

The specimen sequenced was blood. The receptors were sampled from a girl aged 2 to 9 in good health. Each CDR3 is given with its conserved first and last residue. The D gene is left open where the match is weak. The listing skips clone size in some rows; elsewhere it reads once, few, many or a size class.

J	D	V	size	CDR3	DNA
TRBJ1-4	.	TRBV11-1	few	CASSLLRATNEKLFF	TGTGCCAGCAGCTTACTTCGTGCAACTAATGAAAAACTGTTTTTT
TRBJ2-5	.	TRBV7-9	few	CASSLWNGDGWETQYF	TGTGCCAGCAGCCTCTGGAACGGTGATGGTTGGGAGACCCAGTACTTC
TRBJ2-7	.	TRBV7-9	.	CASSGTGRNSYEQYF	TGTGCCAGCAGCGGGACGGGTCGCAACTCCTACGAGCAGTACTTC
TRBJ2-5	TRBD1	TRBV12-3/TRBV12-4	few	CASSLVGQGAETQYF	TGTGCCAGCAGTTTAGTAGGACAGGGTGCGGAGACCCAGTACTTC
TRBJ2-5	TRBD2	TRBV6-2/TRBV6-3	.	CASSASGGWETQYF	TGTGCCAGCAGTGCTAGCGGGGGATGGGAGACCCAGTACTTC
TRBJ2-2	TRBD1	TRBV7-9	few	CASSFHLQGVTGELFF	TGTGCCAGCAGCTTTCATCTACAGGGGGTCACCGGGGAGCTGTTTTTT
TRBJ2-1	TRBD1	TRBV13	.	CASSFEMGQGNFDEQFF	TGTGCCAGCAGCTTCGAAATGGGACAGGGGAATTTCGATGAGCAGTTCTTC
TRBJ2-7	.	TRBV7-9	.	CASSLISRPYEQYF	TGTGCCAGCAGCTTAATTTCCAGGCCCTACGAGCAGTACTTC
TRBJ2-7	TRBD2	TRBV28	few	CASSSLTGGAHEQYF	TGTGCCAGCAGTTCCCTGACCGGGGGGGCCCACGAGCAGTACTTC
TRBJ2-3	.	TRBV6-5	.	CASRNAGGGTDTRYF	TGTGCCAGCAGGAACGCGGGTGGCGGCACAGATACGCGGTATTTT
TRBJ1-2	.	TRBV29-1	few	CSVAGEGGYTF	TGCAGCGTTGCAGGGGAGGGTGGCTACACCTTC
TRBJ1-4	.	TRBV12-3/TRBV12-4	few	CASSRGPLEKLFF	TGTGCCAGCAGTCGGGGACCCTTAGAAAAACTGTTTTTT
TRBJ1-5	.	TRBV2	.	CASRSDDQPQHF	TGTGCCAGCAGGAGCGACGATCAGCCCCAGCATTTT
TRBJ2-1	TRBD2	TRBV20-1	.	CSGVLSGRNNEQFF	TGCAGTGGGGTCCTTAGCGGGAGAAACAATGAGCAGTTCTTC
TRBJ2-7	.	TRBV28	once	CASSLTRLYEQYF	TGTGCCAGCAGTTTAACTAGACTCTACGAGCAGTACTTC
TRBJ1-1	.	TRBV12-3/TRBV12-4	few	CASPGPYTEAFF	TGTGCCAGCCCGGGACCGTACACTGAAGCTTTCTTT
TRBJ2-4	.	TRBV19	.	CASSDPGLAKNIQYF	TGTGCCAGTAGCGACCCAGGGTTAGCCAAAAACATTCAGTACTTC
TRBJ2-1	.	TRBV9	.	CASSVEGADNEQFF	TGTGCCAGCAGCGTAGAGGGAGCGGACAATGAGCAGTTCTTC
TRBJ2-5	TRBD1	TRBV2	.	CASQVSTGTEETQYF	TGTGCCAGTCAGGTATCCACGGGGACAGAAGAGACCCAGTACTTC
TRBJ2-1	.	TRBV5-1	few	CASTPVQGGRAAYNEQFF	TGCGCCAGCACCCCAGTTCAAGGTGGCAGGGCGGCCTACAATGAGCAGTTCTTC
TRBJ1-1	.	TRBV29-1	.	CSVEVREFTEAFF	TGCAGCGTTGAGGTCAGGGAGTTCACTGAAGCTTTCTTT
TRBJ2-5	.	TRBV20-1	.	CSASITVTGPDPPETQYF	TGCAGTGCTAGTATAACAGTCACCGGGCCCGACCCCCCAGAGACCCAGTACTTC
TRBJ2-2	.	TRBV4-3	many	CASSQGYTGELFF	TGCGCCAGCAGCCAAGGGTACACCGGGGAGCTGTTTTTT
TRBJ1-1	.	TRBV7-9	few	CASSLYPEAFF	TGTGCCAGCAGCTTATATCCCGAAGCTTTCTTT
TRBJ2-2	TRBD1	TRBV5-1	.	CASSETGTGYGELFF	TGCGCCAGCAGCGAGACCGGGACAGGGTACGGGGAGCTGTTTTTT
TRBJ2-1	TRBD2	TRBV9	.	CASTLLGGLSDEQFF	TGTGCCAGCACCCTTCTGGGGGGACTATCGGATGAGCAGTTCTTC
TRBJ2-3	.	TRBV20-1	.	CSANRDPQYF	TGCAGTGCTAACCGGGACCCGCAGTATTTT
TRBJ1-2	TRBD1	TRBV4-1	.	CASSPGQGAWASYGYTF	TGCGCCAGCAGCCCCGGACAGGGGGCCTGGGCTAGCTATGGCTACACCTTC
TRBJ2-2	.	TRBV9	.	CASSSWGAGTGEPFF	.